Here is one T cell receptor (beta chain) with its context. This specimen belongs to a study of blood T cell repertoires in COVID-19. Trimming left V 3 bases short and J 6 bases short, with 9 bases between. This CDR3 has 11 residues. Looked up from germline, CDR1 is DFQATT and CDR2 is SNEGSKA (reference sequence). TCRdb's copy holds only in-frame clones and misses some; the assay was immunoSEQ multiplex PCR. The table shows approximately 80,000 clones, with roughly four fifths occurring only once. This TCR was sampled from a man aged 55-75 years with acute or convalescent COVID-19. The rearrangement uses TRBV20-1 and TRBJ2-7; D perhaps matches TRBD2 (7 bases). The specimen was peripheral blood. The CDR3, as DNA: TGCAGTGCTAGTAGGGGGGGCGAGCAGTACTTC. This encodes CSASRGGEQYF.